This T cell receptor beta chain was observed in a study of blood T cell repertoires in COVID-19. Sequencing used immunoSEQ multiplex PCR; TCRdb keeps in-frame clones, though not all of them. The table has around 200,000 clones, 86% seen once; the top ten hold over 3%. Trimming took 4 bases from V and 6 from J; bases not matched to a gene: 5. CDR1 is SGHVS, CDR2 FQNEAQ, per germline. The CDR3 length is 15 residues. Participants reported their clinical history, and cohort assignment relied on those reports. This clone was seen a handful of times. Sequencing was performed on PBMCs or T cells enriched from blood (not recorded which). The TCR was taken from a woman between 40 and 50 years old with acute COVID-19. The gene calls are TRBV7-8 and TRBJ2-1; TRBD2 matches at 11 bases. This chain's CDR3 is CASSSSGGYPNEQFF. The CDR3 DNA reads as TGTGCCAGCAGCTCTAGCGGGGGGTACCCCAATGAGCAGTTCTTC.